This entry concerns a single TCR beta chain. This record belongs to a study of blood T cell repertoires in COVID-19. Study information: The samples span acute and convalescent COVID-19 from the United States, Italy and Spain. The cDNA or gDNA used as material had been derived from T cells, B-cell-depleted T cells, or PBMCs.

While infection was still active, Seattle patients were enrolled and then followed longitudinally. The CDR3 length is 14 residues. J gave up 2 bases and V 0 bases, and 2 bases lay outside the gene matches. Looked up from germline, CDR1 is SGHRS and CDR2 is YFSETQ. In the study's own analysis: Cell counts per sample came from amplifying reference gene primers. The protocol was immunoSEQ multiplex PCR, while the TCRdb copy is restricted to in-frame clones and leaves out a portion. Clone size and the V and J calls come from that table; the DNA yielded D and trimming. Among 200,000 to 300,000 clones listed, more than 75% were seen once.

The receptor was isolated from a woman in her sixties or seventies with COVID-19, enrolled during active disease. Input material: peripheral blood. The chain is built from TRBV5-1 and TRBJ2-7, with 7 bases that match TRBD2. This chain's CDR3 is CASSLVAGAYEQYF. CDR3 nucleotide sequence: TGCGCCAGCAGCTTGGTTGCGGGGGCCTACGAGCAGTACTTC.